This T cell receptor (beta chain) originates from a study of shared clonotypes between healthy human individuals. Study outcomes and limitations: Across four donors, naive CD4 shared around 5.1%, naive CD8 approximately 3.5%, memory CD4 2% to 2.5%, memory CD8 0.4% to 0.5%. Though the depth was large, rarefaction showed that sorted-subset sequencing was incomplete.

Assay used: immunoSEQ multiplex PCR; TCRdb lists only in-frame clones, some missing. The data show some 700,000 clones, about nine tenths seen once. The CDR3 length is 15 residues. Germline lookup yields CDR1 SGHTA and CDR2 FQGNSA. The J segment lost 4 bases and the V segment lost 5 bases, leaving 8 bases of the junction unmatched. The CD8 memory fraction combined CD45RO+ cells with TemRA cells (CCR7-negative CD45RA+). The count of this clone is one. Its matching antigen is unknown. The receptor was isolated from a man between 18 and 29 years old in good health. Some clones in this sample may be carry-over from other donors' samples. Material: memory CD8+ T cells from PBMCs. Specified subset: CD45RO+ cells pooled with CCR7-negative TemRA cells. The chain carries TRBV7-2 and TRBJ2-1, with 7 bases that match TRBD2. The CDR3 DNA reads as TGTGCCAGCAGCCCTGCTAGCGGAAGTTACAATGAGCAGTTCTTC. This gives the protein CASSPASGSYNEQFF.